The 5 T cell receptor beta chains below were found in one sample sequenced in a study of blood T cell repertoires in COVID-19. The data were produced by immunoSEQ multiplex PCR, yet TCRdb's version contains in-frame clones alone and is incomplete. The data show around 250,000 clones, around four fifths seen once. Sequenced: peripheral blood. The receptors originated from a man aged 60 to 75 who had recovered from COVID-19.

The chain recombines TRBV25-1 with TRBJ2-7; 7 bases agree with TRBD1. From germline, CDR1 is MGHDK and CDR2 SYGVNS. V lost 4 bases, J lost 1 base, and 1 base stayed unmatched. The CDR3 has 13 amino acids. The CDR3 DNA reads as TGTGCCAGCAGTGTGACAGGGTCCTACGAGCAGTACTTC. It specifies CASSVTGSYEQYF.

This rearrangement joins TRBV12-3 or TRBV12-4 to TRBJ2-7, with D possibly TRBD1 on 6 matching bases. The V and J ends lost 6 bases and 5 bases respectively, with 11 bases between them. The CDR3 extends over 12 amino acids. The CDR3 nucleotides read TGTGCCAGCAGGACGGGGACAAACGAGCAGTACTTC. This encodes CASRTGTNEQYF.

The rearrangement links TRBV29-1 to TRBJ2-1; D may be TRBD2 (6 bases). Germline CDR1 reads SQVTM; CDR2 reads ANQGSEA. V shed 5 bases and J shed 8 bases, with 19 bases lying between them. This CDR3 contains 14 residues. CDR3 region: CSVSTSSYGDEQFF. The CDR3 nucleotides are TGCAGCGTTTCCACTAGCAGCTACGGGGATGAGCAGTTCTTC.

This chain links TRBV1 with TRBJ2-7; the D call in the table, TRBD1, was not verified against the DNA. TRBV1 is labeled a pseudogene. CDR3 length: 16 residues. The CDR3 nucleotides read TGCACCAGCCGCTCCGGGCGAGCTAAACCACAGGGCGAGCAGTACTTC. This encodes CTSRSGRAKPQGEQYF.

The chain has TRBV4-1 and TRBJ2-1, with a weak D call TRBD2 (5 bases). The length of the CDR3 is 13 residues. Germline loops: CDR1 MGHRA, CDR2 YSYEKL. V was trimmed by 3 bases and J by 9 bases, leaving 12 bases between them. The CDR3 DNA reads as TGCGCCAGCAGCCAGGAAGGACTTTTTGAGCAGTTCTTC. It specifies CASSQEGLFEQFF.